The sequence of this T cell receptor beta chain was determined in a study of siplizumab effects on memory and regulatory T cells. Study-level findings and limits: The study found that siplizumab significantly reduced alloreactive sequences traceable to unstimulated CD4+ memory cells. In unstimulated cells, naive T cells appeared more diverse than memory T cells and seemed major alloresponse contributors. Proliferating Tregs in siplizumab cultures were never verified as suppressive.

Germline V gives CDR1 MNHEY, CDR2 SVGAGI. The CDR3 runs 14 residues. Trimming removed 5 bases at V and 2 bases at J, with 11 bases between. Unstimulated TEMRA, naive, memory and effector memory subsets were sequenced in three donor pairs. Profiled with immunoSEQ multiplex PCR; TCRdb holds only in-frame clones, not every one. This sample carries 90,000 to 95,000 clones, 96% of them seen once, and the ten largest clones take roughly 0.033%. The sample holds one count of this clone. Its antigen is undetermined. Sequenced sample: naive CD4+ T cells sorted from blood. The rearrangement links TRBV6-5 to TRBJ2-3, with D hard to call. The sequence came from a human donor in good health. DNA of the CDR3: TGTGCCAGCAGTCCACTCTCCCCCACAGATACGCAGTATTTT. This codes for CASSPLSPTDTQYF.